Sequencing of this T cell receptor (beta chain) was carried out in a study of regulatory T cells in long-lasting Graves disease. Building of the TCR beta libraries involved iRepertoire HTBI primers and Arm-PCR of CDR3 regions. Using its own MiXCR run on the multiplex PCR reads, TCRdb lists one record per CDR3 protein. The data show 300,000 to 400,000 distinct CDR3 sequences, roughly a sixth seen once. Per the germline V gene, CDR1 is GTSNPN and CDR2 is SVGIG (reference sequence). The CDR3 totals 13 residues. V lost 8 bases and J 1 base, leaving 14 bases between the germline ends. Time point given: newly diagnosed GD, antithyroid drugs for less than 3 months. Extracted RNA from PBMCs served as the source of the TCR library. This clonotype was counted many times. The same data also went into a second study, on T cells in Graves' hyperthyroidism and ophthalmopathy. From that second work: Patients having uncontrolled infection, another autoimmune disease, pregnancy or lactation were not included. Most expanded thyroid clonotypes above 0.001 also appeared in blood.

The chain uses TRBV30 and TRBJ1-1, with D unresolved. The sample consisted of peripheral blood mononuclear cells (PBMCs), taken at new diagnosis, from a patient treated with antithyroid drugs. This receptor was taken from a man aged 35 to 55 with Graves disease. CDR3 sequence reads: CARKGLRNTEAFF. The CDR3 nucleotides are TGTGCCCGGAAGGGATTGAGGAACACTGAAGCTTTCTTT.